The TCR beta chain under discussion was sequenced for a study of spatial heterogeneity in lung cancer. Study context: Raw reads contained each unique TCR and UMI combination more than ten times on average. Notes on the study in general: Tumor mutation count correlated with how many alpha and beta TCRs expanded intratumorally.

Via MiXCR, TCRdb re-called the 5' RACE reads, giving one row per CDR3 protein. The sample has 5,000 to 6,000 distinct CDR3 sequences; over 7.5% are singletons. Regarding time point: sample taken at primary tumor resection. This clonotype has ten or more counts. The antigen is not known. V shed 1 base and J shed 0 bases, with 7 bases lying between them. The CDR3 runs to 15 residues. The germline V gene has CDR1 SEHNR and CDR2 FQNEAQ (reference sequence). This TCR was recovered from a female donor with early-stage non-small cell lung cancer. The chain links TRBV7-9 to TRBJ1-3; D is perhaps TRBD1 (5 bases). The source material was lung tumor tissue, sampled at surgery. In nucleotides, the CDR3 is TGTGCCAGCAGCTTAGGAGGGGTCTCTGGAAACACCATATATTTT. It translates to CASSLGGVSGNTIYF.